The T cell receptor (beta chain) under discussion was sequenced for a study of Ad26.COV2.S vaccination and SARS-CoV-2 variants. Whole-study context: Donor participated within the Ad26.COV2.S arm of the COV1001 trial. Intramuscular Ad26.COV2.S doses were given once or twice, 56 days apart.

The method was immunoSEQ multiplex PCR; TCRdb's version includes in-frame clones alone and lacks a portion of them. The sample lists around 250,000 clones; 87% were seen once. This clone is a singleton in its sample. The V end was cut by 0 bases, the J end by 4 bases, with 12 bases between. The germline gives CDR1 LGHDT, CDR2 YNNKEL (reference sequence). This CDR3 comprises 15 residues. Treatment of the sample: some 19 received Ad26.COV2.S at low or high dose, single or two shots; roughly five received placebo; per-sample allocation not given. Sample collection was performed on day 63 after the first vaccine or placebo injection. Vaccine was an Ad26 vector expressing Wuhan-strain SARS-CoV-2 spike.

This TCR derives from a person between 18 and 59 years old who received the Ad26.COV2.S COVID-19 vaccine or a placebo. The gene calls are TRBV3-1 (or the pseudogene TRBV3-2) and TRBJ2-5, with D maybe TRBD2 (6 bases). The material was peripheral blood, obtained in a trial of Ad26.COV2.S vaccine versus placebo. CDR3 region: CASSQEGRERETQYF. In DNA, the CDR3 is TGTGCCAGCAGCCAAGAAGGACGGGAGCGAGAGACCCAGTACTTC.